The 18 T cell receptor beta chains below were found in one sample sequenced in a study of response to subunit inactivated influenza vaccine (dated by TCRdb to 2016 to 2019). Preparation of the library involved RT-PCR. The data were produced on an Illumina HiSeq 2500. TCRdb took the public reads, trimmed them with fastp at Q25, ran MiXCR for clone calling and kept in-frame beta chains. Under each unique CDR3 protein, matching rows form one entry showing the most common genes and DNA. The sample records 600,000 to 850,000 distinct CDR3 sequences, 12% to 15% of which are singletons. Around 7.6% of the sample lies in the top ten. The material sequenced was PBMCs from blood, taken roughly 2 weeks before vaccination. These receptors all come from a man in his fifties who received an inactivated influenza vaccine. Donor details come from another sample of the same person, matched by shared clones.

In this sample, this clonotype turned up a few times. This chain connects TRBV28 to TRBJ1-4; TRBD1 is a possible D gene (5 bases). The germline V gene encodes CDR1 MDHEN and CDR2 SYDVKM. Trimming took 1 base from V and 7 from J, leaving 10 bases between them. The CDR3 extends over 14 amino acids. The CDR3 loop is CASSLYLGTEKLFF. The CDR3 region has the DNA TGTGCCAGCAGTTTATACTTAGGGACTGAAAAACTGTTTTTT. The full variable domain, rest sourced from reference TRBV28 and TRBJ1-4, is DVKVTQSSRYLVKRTGEKVFLECVQDMDHENMFWYRQDPGLGLRLIYFSYDVKMKEKGDIPEGYSVSREKKERFSLILESASTNQTSMYLCASSLYLGTEKLFFGSGTQLSVL.

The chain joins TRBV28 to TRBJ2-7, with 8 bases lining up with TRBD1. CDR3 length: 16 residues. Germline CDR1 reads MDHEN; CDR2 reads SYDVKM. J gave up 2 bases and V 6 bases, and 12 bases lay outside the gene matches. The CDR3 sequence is CASSPGGAYRPYEQYF. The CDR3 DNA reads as TGTGCCAGCAGCCCAGGGGGCGCGTACAGGCCCTACGAGCAGTACTTC. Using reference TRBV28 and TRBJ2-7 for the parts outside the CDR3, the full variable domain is DVKVTQSSRYLVKRTGEKVFLECVQDMDHENMFWYRQDPGLGLRLIYFSYDVKMKEKGDIPEGYSVSREKKERFSLILESASTNQTSMYLCASSPGGAYRPYEQYFGPGTRLTVT.

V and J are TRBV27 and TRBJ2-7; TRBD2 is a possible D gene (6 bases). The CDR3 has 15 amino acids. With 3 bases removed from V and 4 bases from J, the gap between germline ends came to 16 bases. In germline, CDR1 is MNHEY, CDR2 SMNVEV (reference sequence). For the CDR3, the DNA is TGTGCCAGCAGTTTTAGCGGAGGCCCACCATACGAGCAGTACTTC. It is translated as CASSFSGGPPYEQYF.

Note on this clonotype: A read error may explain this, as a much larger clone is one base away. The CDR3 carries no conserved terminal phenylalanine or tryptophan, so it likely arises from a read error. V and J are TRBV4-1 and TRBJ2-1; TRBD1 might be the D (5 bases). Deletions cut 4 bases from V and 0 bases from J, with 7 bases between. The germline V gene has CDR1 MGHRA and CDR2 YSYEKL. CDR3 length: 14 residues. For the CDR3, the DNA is TGCGCCAGCAGCCGTCAGGGCTCCTACAATGAGCAGTTCATC. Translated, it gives CASSRQGSYNEQFI.

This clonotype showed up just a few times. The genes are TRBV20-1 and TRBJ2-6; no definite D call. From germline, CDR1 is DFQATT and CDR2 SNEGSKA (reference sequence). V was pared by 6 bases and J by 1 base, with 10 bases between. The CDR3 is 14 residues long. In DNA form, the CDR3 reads TGCAGTGCCCCCCGCACTTCTGGGGCCAACGTCCTGACTTTC. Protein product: CSAPRTSGANVLTF.

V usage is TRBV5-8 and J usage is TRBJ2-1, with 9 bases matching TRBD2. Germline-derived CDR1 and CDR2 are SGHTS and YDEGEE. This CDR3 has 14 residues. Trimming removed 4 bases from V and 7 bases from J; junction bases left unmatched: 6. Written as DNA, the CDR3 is TGTGCCAGCAGCCCAGGGACTAGCTGGAATGAGCAGTTCTTC. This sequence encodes CASSPGTSWNEQFF.

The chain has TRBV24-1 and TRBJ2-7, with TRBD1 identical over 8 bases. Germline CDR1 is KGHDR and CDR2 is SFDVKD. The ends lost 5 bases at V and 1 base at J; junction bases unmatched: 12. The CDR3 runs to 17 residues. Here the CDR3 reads CATSGDRGYYESYEQYF. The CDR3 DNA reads TGTGCCACCAGTGGAGACAGGGGATATTACGAGTCCTACGAGCAGTACTTC.

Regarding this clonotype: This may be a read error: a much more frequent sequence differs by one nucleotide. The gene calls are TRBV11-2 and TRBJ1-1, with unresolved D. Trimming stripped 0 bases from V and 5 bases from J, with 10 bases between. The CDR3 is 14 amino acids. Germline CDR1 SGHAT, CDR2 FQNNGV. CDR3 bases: TGTGCCAGCAGCTTAGAAGCGGGTGTAACTGAAGCTTTCTTT. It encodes CASSLEAGVTEAFF.

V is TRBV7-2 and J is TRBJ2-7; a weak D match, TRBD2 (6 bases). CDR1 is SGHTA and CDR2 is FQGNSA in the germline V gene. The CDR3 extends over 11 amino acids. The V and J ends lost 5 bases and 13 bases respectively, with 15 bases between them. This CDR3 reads CASSASVSHYF. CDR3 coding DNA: TGTGCCAGCAGCGCTAGCGTTAGTCACTACTTC.

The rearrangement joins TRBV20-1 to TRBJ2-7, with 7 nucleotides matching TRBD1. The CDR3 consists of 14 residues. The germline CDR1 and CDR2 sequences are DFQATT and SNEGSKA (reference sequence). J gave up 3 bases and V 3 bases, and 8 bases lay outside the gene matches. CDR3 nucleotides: TGCAGTGCTAGCCGCTCGGGACAGCGCTACGAGCAGTACTTC. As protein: CSASRSGQRYEQYF.

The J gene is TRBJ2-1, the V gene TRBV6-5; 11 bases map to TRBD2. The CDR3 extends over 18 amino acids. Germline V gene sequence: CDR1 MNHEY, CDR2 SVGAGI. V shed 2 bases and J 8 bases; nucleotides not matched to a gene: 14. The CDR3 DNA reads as TGTGCCAGCAGTTACCGGGCCATCTCTAGCGGGGGGTCTTATGAGCAGTTCTTC. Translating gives CASSYRAISSGGSYEQFF.

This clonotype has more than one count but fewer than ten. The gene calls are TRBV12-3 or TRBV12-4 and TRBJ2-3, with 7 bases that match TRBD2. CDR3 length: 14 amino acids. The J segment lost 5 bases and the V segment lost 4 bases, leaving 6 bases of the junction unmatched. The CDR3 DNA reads TGTGCCAGCAGTTCACCTCTAGCGGAAGATACGCAGTATTTT. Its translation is CASSSPLAEDTQYF.

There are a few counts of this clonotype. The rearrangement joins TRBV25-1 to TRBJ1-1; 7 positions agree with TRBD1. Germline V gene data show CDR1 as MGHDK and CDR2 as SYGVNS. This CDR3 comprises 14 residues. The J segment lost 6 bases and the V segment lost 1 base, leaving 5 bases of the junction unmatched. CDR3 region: CASSEWGQGAEAFF. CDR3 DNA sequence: TGTGCCAGCAGTGAATGGGGCCAGGGGGCTGAAGCTTTCTTT.

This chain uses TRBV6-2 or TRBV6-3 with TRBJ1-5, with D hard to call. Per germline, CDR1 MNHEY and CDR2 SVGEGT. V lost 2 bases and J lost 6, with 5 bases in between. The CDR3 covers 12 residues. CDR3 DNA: TGTGCCAGCAGTTACATGGGTCAGCCCCAGCATTTT. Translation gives CASSYMGQPQHF.

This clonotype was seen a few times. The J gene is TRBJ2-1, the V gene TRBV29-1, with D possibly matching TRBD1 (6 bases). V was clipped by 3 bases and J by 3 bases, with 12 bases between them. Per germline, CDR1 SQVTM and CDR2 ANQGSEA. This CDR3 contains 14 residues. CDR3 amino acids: CSVDGQLNYNEQFF. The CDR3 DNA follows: TGCAGCGTTGATGGACAGTTGAACTACAATGAGCAGTTCTTC.

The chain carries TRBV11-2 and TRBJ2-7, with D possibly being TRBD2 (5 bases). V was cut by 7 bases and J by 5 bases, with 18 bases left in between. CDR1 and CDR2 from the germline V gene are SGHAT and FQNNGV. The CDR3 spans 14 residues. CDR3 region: CASKFSFRRNEQYF. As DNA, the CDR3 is TGTGCCAGCAAGTTTAGTTTTAGGAGGAACGAGCAGTACTTC.

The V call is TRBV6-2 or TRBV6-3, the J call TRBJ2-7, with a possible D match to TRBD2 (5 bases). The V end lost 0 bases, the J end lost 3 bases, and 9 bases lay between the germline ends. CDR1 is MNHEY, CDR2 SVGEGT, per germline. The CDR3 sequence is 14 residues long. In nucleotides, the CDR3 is TGTGCCAGCAGTTACTCGCGAGGGTTCTACGAGCAGTACTTC. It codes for CASSYSRGFYEQYF.

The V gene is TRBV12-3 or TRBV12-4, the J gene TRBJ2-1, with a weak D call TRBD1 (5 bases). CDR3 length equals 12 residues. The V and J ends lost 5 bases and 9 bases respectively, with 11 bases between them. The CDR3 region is CASSAGLGEQFF. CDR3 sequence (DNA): TGTGCCAGCAGTGCAGGGCTCGGTGAGCAGTTCTTC.